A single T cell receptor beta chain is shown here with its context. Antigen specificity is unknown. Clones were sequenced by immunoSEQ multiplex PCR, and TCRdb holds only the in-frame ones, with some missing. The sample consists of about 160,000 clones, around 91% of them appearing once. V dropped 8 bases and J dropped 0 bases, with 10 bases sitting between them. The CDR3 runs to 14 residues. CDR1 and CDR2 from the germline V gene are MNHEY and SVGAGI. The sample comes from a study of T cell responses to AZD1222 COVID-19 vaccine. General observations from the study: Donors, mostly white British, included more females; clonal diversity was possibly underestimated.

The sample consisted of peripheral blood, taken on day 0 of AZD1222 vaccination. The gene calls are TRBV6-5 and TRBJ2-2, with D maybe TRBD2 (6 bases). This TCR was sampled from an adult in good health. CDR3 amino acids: CASRAGSNTGELFF. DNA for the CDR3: TGTGCCAGCCGCGCGGGGTCGAACACCGGGGAGCTGTTTTTT.